The entry below gives a single TCR beta chain sequence along with its context. Measured with immunoSEQ multiplex PCR; TCRdb has only the in-frame clones, and not every one. The profile shows some 200,000 clones, approximately 83% of them singletons. These data are taken from a study of blood T cell repertoires in COVID-19. CDR3 length: 14 amino acids. The germline CDR1 and CDR2 sequences are MGHDK and SYGVNS. The V and J ends lost 11 bases and 1 base respectively, with 17 bases between them. This receptor was taken from a woman under 40 who had recovered from COVID-19. The chain has TRBV25-1 and TRBJ1-1; TRBD1 is a possible D gene (5 bases). Sequenced input: peripheral blood. CDR3 amino acids: CASTLGHKNTEAFF. The DNA of the CDR3 is TGTGCCTCCACCCTCGGACATAAGAACACTGAAGCTTTCTTT.